These T cell receptor beta chains were read from a single sample in a study of blood T cell repertoires in COVID-19. The data were produced by immunoSEQ multiplex PCR, yet TCRdb's version contains in-frame clones alone and is incomplete. The data contain under 130,000 clones, about 90% of them singletons. The sequencing input was peripheral blood. The receptors here all came from a woman aged 60-70 years with acute or convalescent COVID-19. Each CDR3 is given with its conserved first and last residue. D genes are given only for firm matches. Expanded clones are given a class, and other clones once, few, many or no size at all.

v_gene	abundance	j_gene	d_gene	CDR3nt	CDR3aa
TRBV24-1	NA	TRBJ2-1	NA	TGTGCCACCAGTGACCGAAGCGGGTCCGCCTACAATGAGCAGTTCTTC	CATSDRSGSAYNEQFF
TRBV6-5	NA	TRBJ1-5	TRBD1	TGTGCCAGCAGCGCCGACAGGGGCATGCAGCCCCAGCATTTT	CASSADRGMQPQHF
TRBV5-1	NA	TRBJ1-1	NA	TGCGCCAGCAGCTTGGATGAGGGTACCCCCATGAACACTGAAGCTTTCTTT	CASSLDEGTPMNTEAFF
TRBV6-5	NA	TRBJ1-1	NA	TGTGCCAGCAGTTACAGGGGCTTGAACACTGAAGCTTTCTTT	CASSYRGLNTEAFF
TRBV19	NA	TRBJ1-2	NA	TGTGCCAGTAGTCTGACAGATAACTATGGCTACACCTTC	CASSLTDNYGYTF
TRBV3-1/TRBV3-2	few	TRBJ1-1	NA	TGTGCCAGCAGCCCGTGGGGGGGATTCGAAGCTTTCTTT	CASSPWGGFEAFF
TRBV10-2	NA	TRBJ1-2	TRBD1	TGCGCCCGCCGGCCCCAGGGGGAGTACTATGGCTACACCTTC	CARRPQGEYYGYTF
TRBV5-5	NA	TRBJ1-5	NA	TGTGCCAGCAGCTTGACAGCTAATCAGCCCCAGCATTTT	CASSLTANQPQHF
TRBV21-1	NA	TRBJ1-1	NA	TGTGCCAGCAGCCCGCGGACAGGGAGGAGTGAAGCTTTCTTT	CASSPRTGRSEAFF
TRBV30	NA	TRBJ1-2	NA	TGTGCCTGGCTGGCCCCCTCGAGGACTCCGAGGGGCTACACCTTC	CAWLAPSRTPRGYTF
TRBV3-1/TRBV3-2	NA	TRBJ2-2	TRBD2	TGTGCCAGCAGCCAGGGAACGCCGGGAGGTTCCGGGGAGCTGTTTTTT	CASSQGTPGGSGELFF
TRBV11-2	NA	TRBJ1-6	TRBD1	TGTGCCAGCAGCTTTTATGGACAGGGGGGCAATTCACCCCTCCACTTT	CASSFYGQGGNSPLHF
TRBV6-5	NA	TRBJ1-2	TRBD1	TGTGCCAGCAGTTACGGAAGGGGGCGAGGCTACACCTTC	CASSYGRGRGYTF
TRBV2	few	TRBJ2-7	TRBD2	TGTGCCAGCAGACTACTAGCGCAACCCTACGAGCAGTACTTC	CASRLLAQPYEQYF
TRBV27	NA	TRBJ2-7	NA	TGTGCCAGCAGTTCCCTCCGCAGGGCCTCGTCCTACGAGCAGTACTTC	CASSSLRRASSYEQYF
TRBV30	NA	TRBJ1-6	NA	TGTGCCAGGAGCTCAGGACTCGATTCACCCCTCCACTTT	CARSSGLDSPLHF
TRBV7-3	NA	TRBJ2-7	NA	TGTGCCAGCAGCGAACCCACCGGGACACCACCCTACGAGCAGTACTTC	CASSEPTGTPPYEQYF
TRBV3-1/TRBV3-2	NA	TRBJ2-1	TRBD2	TGTGCCAGCAGCCAAGTATTACTAGCGGGTTTTTCCTACAATGAGCAGTTCTTC	CASSQVLLAGFSYNEQFF
TRBV27	NA	TRBJ1-1	NA	TGTGCCAGCAGTTGGGGCGGCAACACTGAAGCTTTCTTT	CASSWGGNTEAFF
TRBV3-1/TRBV3-2	few	TRBJ1-1	NA	TGTGCCAGCAGCCGCCCTCGGGGCACTGAAGCTTTCTTT	CASSRPRGTEAFF
TRBV18	NA	TRBJ1-6	NA	TGTGCCAGCCGCCGCGACAAGAATAATTCACCCCTCCACTTT	CASRRDKNNSPLHF
TRBV3-1/TRBV3-2	NA	TRBJ2-2	NA	TGTGCCAGCAGCTCAGGGGCGGGGGCCGGGGAGCTGTTTTTT	CASSSGAGAGELFF
TRBV7-2	NA	TRBJ1-2	NA	TGTGCCAGCAGCGAACAGGTTAACTATGGCTACACCTTC	CASSEQVNYGYTF
TRBV25-1	NA	TRBJ1-3	NA	TGTGCCAGCAGTCCCGGGATTACTGGAAACACCATATATTTT	CASSPGITGNTIYF
TRBV5-1	NA	TRBJ1-4	NA	TGCGCCAGCAGCTTCGGGGGGTCGAACGAAAAACTGTTTTTT	CASSFGGSNEKLFF
TRBV5-8	NA	TRBJ1-3	TRBD1	TGTGCCAGCAGCTGGACAGGGGGCACTGGAAACACCATATATTTT	CASSWTGGTGNTIYF
TRBV3-1/TRBV3-2	NA	TRBJ1-2	NA	TGTGCCAGCACCCTCACTCAAGCGGCTGAGGGTGGCTACACCTTC	CASTLTQAAEGGYTF
TRBV3-1/TRBV3-2	NA	TRBJ1-1	TRBD1	TGTGCCAGCAGCCGTCCGGGACAGGGCGAAATGAACACTGAAGCTTTCTTT	CASSRPGQGEMNTEAFF
TRBV29-1	NA	TRBJ1-1	NA	TGCAGCGTTCCTTGGAACACTGAAGCTTTCTTT	CSVPWNTEAFF
TRBV28	NA	TRBJ1-2	NA	TGTGCCAGCAGTGGTACAGGGAAGGGAGTCTATGGCTACACCTTC	CASSGTGKGVYGYTF
TRBV27	NA	TRBJ2-2	NA	TGTGCCAGCAGTTTCCCTCCCGGGGAGCTGTTTTTT	CASSFPPGELFF
TRBV7-6	NA	TRBJ2-7	NA	TGTGCCAGCAGCCTCTACCTCTACTACGAGCAGTACTTC	CASSLYLYYEQYF
TRBV6-5	NA	TRBJ1-1	TRBD1	TGTGCCAGCTGGGACAGGGGAACTAACACTGAAGCTTTCTTT	CASWDRGTNTEAFF
TRBV5-1	once	TRBJ2-2	TRBD2	TGCGCCAGCAGCTTGATGCTAGCGGGAGGGCCCAACACCGGGGAGCTGTTTTTT	CASSLMLAGGPNTGELFF
TRBV7-9	NA	TRBJ1-4	NA	TGTGCCAGCTCGCGTCGGGGAACCTTAGATGAAAAACTGTTTTTT	CASSRRGTLDEKLFF
TRBV28	NA	TRBJ1-2	NA	TGTGCCAGCAGTTTACGGGGGGTCTATGGCTACACCTTC	CASSLRGVYGYTF
TRBV6-5	NA	TRBJ1-4	NA	TGTGCCAGCGGGCAGCGGACAACTAATGAAAAACTGTTTTTT	CASGQRTTNEKLFF
TRBV6-1	NA	TRBJ1-6	TRBD1	TGTGCCAGCAGTGAAATCACAGGGGGCCATCATTCACCCCTCCACTTT	CASSEITGGHHSPLHF
TRBV21-1	NA	TRBJ1-1	NA	NA	CASSKVGQGNTEAFF
TRBV15	NA	TRBJ1-1	NA	TGTGCCACCAGCAGAGGAACCCAGGGGACTGAAGCTTTCTTT	CATSRGTQGTEAFF
TRBV30	NA	TRBJ1-1	NA	TGTGCCTGGAGTCTCGACAGGAACACTGAAGCTTTCTTT	CAWSLDRNTEAFF
TRBV4-2	NA	TRBJ1-2	NA	TGTGCCAGCAGCCAAGATCAGGTGGGGGGGGCCTTCTATGGCTACACCTTC	CASSQDQVGGAFYGYTF
TRBV19	NA	TRBJ2-2	TRBD2	TGTGCCAGTAGTGCTCCTCGACTAGCGTCCGGGGAGCTGTTTTTT	CASSAPRLASGELFF
TRBV21-1	NA	TRBJ1-5	NA	TGTGCCAGCAGCACCCCCCGGGAGGGGTTGTTTCAGCCCCAGCATTTT	CASSTPREGLFQPQHF
TRBV3-1/TRBV3-2	once	TRBJ2-5	TRBD1	TGTGCCAGCAGCCACTTAAAGACAGGGGGCGGAGAGACCCAGTACTTC	CASSHLKTGGGETQYF
TRBV6-5	NA	TRBJ1-4	NA	TGTGCCAGCAGTCGGAACAGGCGGGAAAAACTGTTTTTT	CASSRNRREKLFF
TRBV7-8	NA	TRBJ2-2	TRBD1	TGTGCCAGCAGCCCACGGACAGGGACCGGGGAGCTGTTTTTT	CASSPRTGTGELFF
TRBV6-1	NA	TRBJ1-5	NA	TGTGCCAGCAGTGATCAGGATTCTATGGGGCCCCAGCATTTT	CASSDQDSMGPQHF
TRBV7-9	once	TRBJ1-2	NA	TGTGCCAGCAGCTTTTACAACCAGCGGGGCTACACCTTC	CASSFYNQRGYTF
TRBV2	NA	TRBJ2-7	TRBD2	TGTGCCAGCAGTGAAGAGGCGGGACTAGTCTCCTACGAGCAGTACTTC	CASSEEAGLVSYEQYF
TRBV18	NA	TRBJ2-1	TRBD2	TGTGCCAGCTCATCCGGACTAGCGGGAGTGTTCTACAATGAGCAGTTCTTC	CASSSGLAGVFYNEQFF
TRBV6-5	NA	TRBJ2-7	NA	TGTGCCAGCAAAATCGGGATCCTCGGGGGCTACGAGCAGTACTTC	CASKIGILGGYEQYF
TRBV7-6	NA	TRBJ1-1	TRBD1	TGTGCCAGCAGCTTAGGGTGGGGAGTGGGACAGGAAGCTTTCTTT	CASSLGWGVGQEAFF
TRBV11-3	NA	TRBJ2-2	NA	TGTGCCAGCAGCCAACCGGACAGATACACCGGGGAGCTGTTTTTT	CASSQPDRYTGELFF
TRBV6-1	NA	TRBJ2-1	TRBD2	TGTGCCAGCAGTGGAATCGGACTAGCGCCCTACAATGAGCAGTTCTTC	CASSGIGLAPYNEQFF
TRBV6-6	NA	TRBJ2-3	NA	TGTGCCAGCAGTTACTTAACAGATACGCAGTATTTT	CASSYLTDTQYF
TRBV5-8	NA	TRBJ2-5	TRBD2	TGTGCCAGCAGCTGGCCAAGGACTAGCGGGAGGGAGACCCAGTACTTC	CASSWPRTSGRETQYF